The 28 T cell receptor beta chains given below trace back to one sample, sequenced in a study of cytomegalovirus exposure and HLA in healthy donors. The primer mix had 60 Vbeta and 13 Jbeta primers. Libraries were prepared by immunoSEQ multiplex PCR; TCRdb keeps only in-frame clonotypes and omits some of them. The table has 100,000 to 150,000 clones, approximately 80% seen once. What was sequenced was PBMCs. These receptors were collected from a man between 18 and 29 years old in good health and CMV-seronegative.

This clone was detected a few times. The chain has TRBV2 and TRBJ2-7; no definite D call. The CDR3 spans 14 residues. Trimming took off 10 bases at V and 0 bases at J, with 16 bases between the two ends. Germline values: CDR1 SNHLY, CDR2 FYNNEI. CDR3 residues: CATIRTASSYEQYF. The CDR3 coding sequence is TGTGCCACCATACGTACTGCGAGCTCCTACGAGCAGTACTTC.

The chain has TRBV7-9 and TRBJ1-2; D perhaps matches TRBD1 (6 bases). The CDR3 is 14 residues long. Trimming left V 5 bases short and J 4 bases short, with 14 bases between. The germline CDR1 and CDR2 sequences are SEHNR and FQNEAQ (reference sequence). The CDR3 bases are TGTGCCAGCAGCGCTCCCGGGACATTCTATGGCTACACCTTC. Protein product: CASSAPGTFYGYTF.

This chain joins TRBV12-5 and TRBJ2-3; 8 bases are a match to TRBD2. The CDR3 consists of 15 residues. Germline lookup yields CDR1 LGHNT and CDR2 FRNRAP. The V and J ends lost 2 bases and 4 bases, in that order; junction bases with no gene match: 5. DNA for the CDR3: TGTGCTAGTGGTTTGACGGGGGGGGTGTCAGATACGCAGTATTTT. Its translation is CASGLTGGVSDTQYF.

This rearrangement joins TRBV21-1 to TRBJ1-1. TRBV21-1 is marked as a pseudogene. There are 18 residues in the CDR3. In nucleotides, the CDR3 is TGTGCCAGCAGCCCTGGAGGGCAGGGATGGGGCATGAACACTGAAGCTTTCTTT. As protein: CASSPGGQGWGMNTEAFF.

As regards this clone: Its ends do not fully match the called genes, so a read error is possible. This rearrangement joins TRBV14 to TRBJ1-4; TRBD1 is a possible D gene (5 bases). The germline gives CDR1 SGHDN, CDR2 FVKESK. CDR3 size: 19 residues. The CDR3: CAGSQEEQDYGTNREKLFF. Here the CDR3 DNA reads TGTGCCGGCAGCCAAGAGGAACAGGATTATGGAACAAATAGGGAAAAACTGTTTTTT.

The gene calls are TRBV20-1 and TRBJ1-1, with D unresolved. Germline V gene sequence: CDR1 DFQATT, CDR2 SNEGSKA (reference sequence). Deletions cut 8 bases from V and 0 bases from J, with 7 bases between. The CDR3 runs to 11 residues. The CDR3 nucleotides are TGCAGTATTGAGGTGAACACTGAAGCTTTCTTT. Encoded protein: CSIEVNTEAFF.

The J gene is TRBJ1-1, the V gene TRBV9; D not certain. Between the trimmed V and J ends, which lost 1 base and 3 bases, there was a span of 10 bases. The germline gives CDR1 SGDLS, CDR2 YYNGEE. CDR3 length: 14 residues. DNA of the CDR3: TGTGCCAGCAGCGTATTCCCCGGAGACACTGAAGCTTTCTTT. Its translation is CASSVFPGDTEAFF.

A few counts support this clone. V gene TRBV19 combines with J gene TRBJ1-5; 9 nucleotides agree with TRBD1. Trimming at V came to 4 bases and at J to 6 bases, leaving 4 bases not matched to a gene. The germline V gene encodes CDR1 LNHDA and CDR2 SQIVND (reference sequence). The length of the CDR3 is 14 residues. CDR3 nucleotide sequence: TGTGCCAGTAGTACACGGACAGGGGTTCAGCCCCAGCATTTT. It specifies CASSTRTGVQPQHF.

The chain carries TRBV11-2 and TRBJ2-7; tentatively, D is TRBD1 (6 bases). The V gene's germline CDR1 is SGHAT and CDR2 FQNNGV. The CDR3 covers 14 residues. V shed 5 bases and J shed 2 bases, with 13 bases lying between them. The CDR3 DNA sequence: TGTGCCAGCAGCCTCTACAGACAGGCCTACGAGCAGTACTTC. It codes for CASSLYRQAYEQYF.

The chain uses TRBV5-4 and TRBJ2-7, with 8 bases matching TRBD1. The ends lost 1 base at V and 4 bases at J; junction bases unmatched: 7. Germline-derived CDR1 and CDR2 are SGHNT and YYREEE (reference sequence). CDR3 length equals 15 residues. The CDR3 loop is CASSLRGQGLYEQYF. The CDR3 DNA sequence: TGTGCCAGCAGCTTGCGAGGACAGGGTTTATACGAGCAGTACTTC.

This clone was detected a few times. The chain links TRBV25-1 to TRBJ2-3, with 11 bases identical to TRBD2. V dropped 4 bases and J dropped 6; count of bases not matched to a gene: 6. Germline lookup yields CDR1 MGHDK and CDR2 SYGVNS. The CDR3 runs 15 residues. The CDR3 reads CASSAIAGGRDTQYF. CDR3 DNA: TGTGCCAGCAGTGCGATAGCGGGGGGGCGGGATACGCAGTATTTT. The entire variable domain, with the rest obtained from reference TRBV25-1 and TRBJ2-3, is as follows: EADIYQTPRYLVIGTGKKITLECSQTMGHDKMYWYQQDPGMELHLIHYSYGVNSTEKGDLSSESTVSRIRTEHFPLTLESARPSHTSQYLCASSAIAGGRDTQYFGPGTRLTVL.

V is TRBV7-8 and J is TRBJ2-7, with 8 positions matching TRBD1. V trimming: 5 bases; J trimming: 0 bases; junction bases outside the gene matches: 9. Germline assignment: CDR1 SGHVS and CDR2 FQNEAQ. The CDR3 loop spans 16 amino acids. This chain's CDR3 is CASSLRGTGPSYEQYF. In DNA, the CDR3 is TGTGCCAGCAGCCTAAGGGGGACAGGACCCTCCTACGAGCAGTACTTC.

The chain combines TRBV7-8 with TRBJ2-5; possibly TRBD2 for D (5 bases). CDR1 and CDR2 (germline): SGHVS, FQNEAQ. CDR3 length: 16 amino acids. The germline V and J ends were trimmed by 0 bases and 2 bases, with 13 bases remaining between them. The CDR3 loop reads CASSLASTGWQETQYF. The CDR3 DNA reads as TGTGCCAGCAGCTTAGCGTCAACGGGGTGGCAAGAGACCCAGTACTTC.

This clone was detected only a few times. The gene calls are TRBV27 and TRBJ1-2; possibly TRBD1 for D (6 bases). Germline CDR1 is MNHEY and CDR2 is SMNVEV (reference sequence). This CDR3 comprises 13 residues. Trimming took 8 bases from V and 3 from J, leaving 13 bases between them. CDR3 loop: CASSYRADYGYTF. The DNA for the CDR3 is TGTGCCAGCTCGTACAGGGCCGACTATGGCTACACCTTC.

The chain joins TRBV27 to TRBJ2-7, with a weak D call TRBD1 (5 bases). This CDR3 contains 15 residues. CDR1 is MNHEY, CDR2 SMNVEV, per germline (reference sequence). V shed 2 bases and J shed 3 bases, with 14 bases lying between them. Here the CDR3 DNA reads TGTGCCAGCAGTTTAACCCCGTCAGGGATCTACGAGCAGTACTTC. This gives the protein CASSLTPSGIYEQYF.

The rearrangement uses TRBV25-1 and TRBJ2-1, with D perhaps matching TRBD2 (6 bases). V lost 8 bases to trimming and J lost 7 bases, with 21 bases between them. The CDR3 runs to 15 residues. The V gene's germline CDR1 is MGHDK and CDR2 SYGVNS. Here the CDR3 DNA reads TGTGCCAGCTTGGAAGCCGGGGGAGGAAGGAATGAGCAGTTCTTC. Residues: CASLEAGGGRNEQFF.

The chain has TRBV5-1 and TRBJ2-5; D not resolved. CDR1 is SGHRS and CDR2 is YFSETQ in the germline V gene. The CDR3 contains 14 residues. The ends were cut back, 4 bases at V and 4 bases at J, with 14 bases in the middle. DNA for the CDR3: TGCGCCAGCAGCCCACCCCGGGTCGCAGAGACCCAGTACTTC. Its protein product is CASSPPRVAETQYF.

Only one count was recorded for this clone. The rearrangement links TRBV7-2 to TRBJ1-1; 12 bases match TRBD1. V shed 5 bases and J 4 bases; nucleotides not matched to a gene: 14. This CDR3 has 18 amino acids. Germline loops: CDR1 SGHTA, CDR2 FQGNSA. CDR3 DNA: TGTGCCAGCAGCCGGAGATGGGACAGGGGGCTTGTGGGCACTGAAGCTTTCTTT. It translates to CASSRRWDRGLVGTEAFF.

The V gene is TRBV27, the J gene TRBJ1-3; D unclear. This CDR3 contains 13 residues. Trimming removed 6 bases at V and 4 bases at J, with 10 bases between. Germline values: CDR1 MNHEY, CDR2 SMNVEV (reference sequence). As DNA, the CDR3 is TGTGCCAGCAGCATCAACGGGGGAAACACCATATATTTT. It is translated as CASSINGGNTIYF.

The chain combines TRBV5-1 with TRBJ2-7, with D possibly matching TRBD1 (6 bases). Germline V lookup: CDR1 SGHRS, CDR2 YFSETQ. The CDR3 is made up of 13 amino acids. With 0 bases removed from V and 4 bases from J, the gap between germline ends came to 8 bases. Written as DNA, the CDR3 is TGCGCCAGCAGCTTGGACAGGGATTACGAGCAGTACTTC. Its translation is CASSLDRDYEQYF.

As to this clone: Other DNA variants within this sample encode the same CDR3. The rearrangement joins TRBV9 to TRBJ2-2; D unclear. Trimming took 2 bases from V and 5 from J, leaving 7 bases between them. The germline V gene encodes CDR1 SGDLS and CDR2 YYNGEE. The CDR3 sequence is 13 residues long. The CDR3 is CASSVSITGELFF. CDR3 DNA: TGTGCCAGCAGCGTTTCAATTACCGGGGAGCTGTTTTTT.

This clone was counted a single time. The V gene is TRBV7-3, the J gene TRBJ2-7; the D gene is possibly TRBD1 (7 bases). The ends were cut back, 3 bases at V and 6 bases at J, with 18 bases in the middle. This CDR3 region has 15 residues. Germline V gene lookup returns CDR1 SGHTA and CDR2 FQGTGA. The CDR3 DNA reads as TGTGCCAGCAGCTTGAAGCCCAGGGGGGTCGGCGAGCAGTACTTC. Encoded protein: CASSLKPRGVGEQYF.

The rearrangement joins TRBV7-9 to TRBJ2-2; possible D gene TRBD2, 5 bases. V gave up 1 base and J gave up 1 base, with 10 bases separating them. The germline gives CDR1 SEHNR, CDR2 FQNEAQ (reference sequence). The CDR3 has 16 residues. The CDR3 reads CASSLVGLQNTGELFF. The CDR3 nucleotides read TGTGCCAGCAGCTTAGTAGGACTCCAGAACACCGGGGAGCTGTTTTTT. The entire variable domain, with the rest obtained from reference TRBV7-9 and TRBJ2-2, is as follows: DTGVSQNPRHKITKRGQNVTFRCDPISEHNRLYWYRQTLGQGPEFLTYFQNEAQLEKSRLLSDRFSAERPKGSFSTLEIQRTEQGDSAMYLCASSLVGLQNTGELFFGEGSRLTVL.

This chain uses TRBV9 with TRBJ1-5; TRBD1 might be the D (6 bases). Per germline, CDR1 SGDLS and CDR2 YYNGEE. The CDR3 runs to 14 residues. Deletions cut 3 bases from V and 5 bases from J, with 12 bases between. The CDR3 coding sequence is TGTGCCAGCAGCGCAGGGACACTAGATCAGCCCCAGCATTTT. Translation: CASSAGTLDQPQHF.

The chain joins TRBV27 to TRBJ1-2; weak D call: TRBD1 (5 bases). This CDR3 has 17 amino acids. The V gene lost 2 bases and the J gene lost 4 bases, with 20 bases spanning the gap. Germline V gene lookup returns CDR1 MNHEY and CDR2 SMNVEV (reference sequence). The CDR3 coding sequence is TGTGCCAGCAGTTTAGAGGGAGGGGCAGGTGAACTCTATGGCTACACCTTC. Translating gives CASSLEGGAGELYGYTF.

The chain joins TRBV5-6 to TRBJ1-1, with D perhaps matching TRBD1 (5 bases). There are 13 residues in the CDR3. V lost 5 bases to trimming and J lost 1 base, with 9 bases between them. Per germline, CDR1 SGHDT and CDR2 YYEEEE. In DNA form, the CDR3 reads TGTGCCAGCAGTCCTAGGGGGAACACTGAAGCTTTCTTT. This gives the protein CASSPRGNTEAFF.

The gene calls are TRBV11-3 and TRBJ2-7; TRBD1 might be the D (6 bases). V lost 3 bases and J lost 3, with 15 bases in between. This CDR3 region has 15 residues. Germline assignment: CDR1 SGHNT and CDR2 YENEEA. This CDR3 is CASSFAGDGFYEQYF. The DNA of the CDR3 is TGTGCCAGCAGCTTTGCAGGGGACGGATTCTACGAGCAGTACTTC.

The chain joins TRBV7-3 to TRBJ1-2, with 8 bases that match TRBD1. V lost 1 base and J lost 8; bases outside the gene matches: 6. Germline V gene lookup returns CDR1 SGHTA and CDR2 FQGTGA. The CDR3 extends over 14 amino acids. The CDR3 sequence: CASSLMPGGPGYTF. The CDR3 DNA sequence: TGTGCCAGCAGCTTAATGCCAGGGGGCCCGGGCTACACCTTC.